Each of the 26 T cell receptor beta chains below was sequenced from the same sample in a study of cytomegalovirus exposure and HLA in healthy donors. A multiplex PCR was run with 60 Vbeta primers and 13 Jbeta primers. Profiling relied on immunoSEQ multiplex PCR, and the TCRdb table lists in-frame clones only, not all of them. The data contain 130,000 to 150,000 clones, 60% to 85% of them singletons. Sequenced: PBMCs. The source is a woman in her thirties or forties in good health and CMV-seropositive.

DNA for the CDR3: TGTGCCAGCAGCCGCGAAGACAGGGTCGACACTGAAGCTTTCTTT. Protein sequence: CASSREDRVDTEAFF. The rearrangement uses TRBV4-2 and TRBJ1-1; 7 nucleotides match TRBD1. The germline V gene encodes CDR1 LGHNA and CDR2 YNFKEQ. The CDR3 runs to 15 residues. The V segment lost 4 bases and the J segment 3 bases; nucleotides outside the gene matches: 8.

This sequence joins TRBV27 and TRBJ2-1; a weak D match, TRBD1 (6 bases). The V gene's germline CDR1 is MNHEY and CDR2 SMNVEV (reference sequence). This CDR3 contains 12 residues. V was pared by 8 bases and J by 7 bases, with 12 bases between. The CDR3 DNA is TGTGCCAGCGTTTCAACAGGGAATGAGCAGTTCTTC. Translation gives CASVSTGNEQFF.

The CDR3 reads CASSYTGQSNQPQHF. CDR3 DNA: TGTGCCAGCAGTTACACGGGACAGAGCAATCAGCCCCAGCATTTT. V usage is TRBV6-6 and J usage is TRBJ1-5, with 7 bases that match TRBD1. CDR3 length: 15 amino acids. The germline V gene encodes CDR1 MNHNY and CDR2 SVGAGI (reference sequence). V shed 2 bases and J 1 base; nucleotides not matched to a gene: 2.

The gene calls are TRBV5-6 and TRBJ2-2; tentative D call: TRBD2 (6 bases). The V and J ends lost 3 bases and 2 bases respectively, with 14 bases between them. This CDR3 comprises 16 residues. Germline V gives CDR1 SGHDT, CDR2 YYEEEE. In DNA form, the CDR3 reads TGTGCCAGCAGCTCGCCCCTCACTAGCAACACCGGGGAGCTGTTTTTT. The encoded protein is CASSSPLTSNTGELFF.

This chain links TRBV27 with TRBJ2-3, with 11 bases aligning to TRBD2. V lost 4 bases, J lost 7 bases, and 13 bases stayed unmatched. This CDR3 has 17 residues. The germline V gene has CDR1 MNHEY and CDR2 SMNVEV (reference sequence). CDR3 residues: CASSSPTTSGKGHTQYF. In nucleotides, the CDR3 is TGTGCCAGCAGTTCCCCCACGACTAGCGGGAAAGGACATACGCAGTATTTT.

The chain carries TRBV28 and TRBJ1-1, with a possible D match to TRBD1 (5 bases). Trimming removed 7 bases from V and 6 bases from J, with 15 bases in between. The CDR3 spans 13 residues. The V gene's germline CDR1 is MDHEN and CDR2 SYDVKM. The CDR3 nucleotides are TGTGCCAGCATCTCTGGGGGGAAGGCTGAAGCTTTCTTT. The encoded protein is CASISGGKAEAFF.

This chain links TRBV2 with TRBJ1-1; weak D call: TRBD1 (5 bases). Germline CDR1 SNHLY, CDR2 FYNNEI. V dropped 1 base and J dropped 4 bases, with 13 bases sitting between them. This CDR3 has 15 residues. The CDR3: CASSEVGTVGTEAFF. CDR3 sequence (DNA): TGTGCCAGCAGTGAAGTAGGGACTGTGGGCACTGAAGCTTTCTTT.

V and J are TRBV6-5 and TRBJ2-5, with D perhaps TRBD1 (6 bases). Germline CDR1 reads MNHEY; CDR2 reads SVGAGI. V was clipped by 4 bases and J by 1 base, with 7 bases between them. CDR3 length: 13 residues. DNA of the CDR3: TGTGCCAGCAGTTCGGACAGCCAAGAGACCCAGTACTTC. Translated: CASSSDSQETQYF.

This clone is a singleton in its sample. V and J are TRBV11-2 and TRBJ1-2; D is uncertain. Trimming removed 5 bases from V and 3 bases from J, with 7 bases in between. The CDR3 is 12 amino acids. CDR1 is SGHAT and CDR2 is FQNNGV in the germline V gene. Here the CDR3 DNA reads TGTGCCAGCAGCCCCGTCGACTATGGCTACACCTTC. Its translation: CASSPVDYGYTF.

The genes are TRBV10-1 and TRBJ2-1; 9 nucleotides align to TRBD2. V shed 0 bases, J shed 7 bases, and the junction held 4 bases outside the gene matches. CDR3 length: 15 amino acids. Germline-derived CDR1 and CDR2 are WNHNN and SYGVQD (reference sequence). The DNA of the CDR3 is TGCGCCAGCAGTGAGTCGCTAGCGGGGATGAATGAGCAGTTCTTC. It translates to CASSESLAGMNEQFF.

This clone has only one observation. This rearrangement joins TRBV4-1 to TRBJ1-5, with 8 bases fitting TRBD1. V lost 4 bases and J lost 0; bases outside the gene matches: 5. Germline CDR1 MGHRA, CDR2 YSYEKL. The CDR3 runs to 16 residues. This CDR3 reads CASSLPGTGSNQPQHF. The CDR3 DNA sequence: TGCGCCAGCAGCCTACCCGGGACAGGTAGCAATCAGCCCCAGCATTTT.

The V gene is TRBV11-2, the J gene TRBJ2-7; TRBD1 matches at 7 bases. The CDR3 sequence is 14 residues long. Germline CDR1 and CDR2: SGHAT and FQNNGV. The junction had 7 bases not matched to a gene; V was cut back by 5 bases and J by 3 bases. This chain's CDR3 is CASSPRTGVYEQYF. In DNA form, the CDR3 reads TGTGCCAGCAGCCCGCGGACAGGAGTCTACGAGCAGTACTTC.

The V gene is TRBV10-1, the J gene TRBJ2-1; 8 positions agree with TRBD2. Germline loops: CDR1 WNHNN, CDR2 SYGVQD (reference sequence). This CDR3 spans 15 amino acids. Losses at the gene ends were 6 bases for V and 8 bases for J; bases not matched to a gene: 12. As DNA, the CDR3 is TGCGCCAGCAGGGGTCACGGGGGGGAAAGGGATGAGCAGTTCTTC. Its translation: CASRGHGGERDEQFF.

The chain employs TRBV5-4 and TRBJ2-3; 7 bases map to TRBD2. Germline CDR1 reads SGHNT; CDR2 reads YYREEE (reference sequence). V shed 0 bases and J 0 bases; nucleotides not matched to a gene: 1. The CDR3 runs to 15 residues. DNA for the CDR3: TGTGCCAGCAGCTTGGACGGGGGGAGCACAGATACGCAGTATTTT. As protein: CASSLDGGSTDTQYF.

This sequence joins TRBV5-1 and TRBJ2-7; 11 bases align to TRBD1. The trim removed 0 bases at V and 7 bases at J, leaving 12 bases unmatched. In germline, CDR1 is SGHRS, CDR2 YFSETQ. The CDR3 spans 17 residues. The CDR3 sequence: CASSLGPSDRGRREQYF. In nucleotides, the CDR3 is TGCGCCAGCAGCTTGGGACCTTCGGACAGGGGGCGAAGGGAGCAGTACTTC.

The genes are TRBV27 and TRBJ2-1, with TRBD1 matching over 7 bases. CDR3 length: 14 amino acids. From germline, CDR1 is MNHEY and CDR2 SMNVEV (reference sequence). With V trimmed by 5 bases and J by 9 bases, 10 bases remained unmatched. The CDR3, as DNA: TGTGCCAGCAGTCTTGGGACAGCGGTTGCTGAGCAGTTCTTC. Its translation: CASSLGTAVAEQFF.

The J gene is TRBJ1-5, the V gene TRBV6-5; a weak D match, TRBD1 (6 bases). From germline, CDR1 is MNHEY and CDR2 SVGAGI. CDR3 length: 15 residues. Trimming took 5 bases from V and 2 from J, leaving 13 bases between them. This CDR3 is CASSHQGIGNQPQHF. CDR3 DNA sequence: TGTGCCAGCAGTCATCAGGGGATCGGCAATCAGCCCCAGCATTTT.

The J gene is TRBJ1-2, the V gene TRBV7-3; TRBD1 aligns across 8 bases. CDR1 and CDR2 (germline): SGHTA, FQGTGA. CDR3 size: 15 residues. V lost 5 bases and J lost 6; bases outside the gene matches: 11. The CDR3 region has the DNA TGTGCCAGCAGCCGCGCACCGGACAGGGTTGATGGCTACACCTTC. This gives the protein CASSRAPDRVDGYTF.

The chain uses TRBV28 and TRBJ2-7, with 8 bases that match TRBD1. The V gene's germline CDR1 is MDHEN and CDR2 SYDVKM. The V segment lost 1 base and the J segment 4 bases; nucleotides outside the gene matches: 6. This CDR3 has 15 residues. The CDR3 DNA is TGTGCCAGCAGTTTATTCGGGACAGGAGATTACGAGCAGTACTTC. This encodes CASSLFGTGDYEQYF.

V usage is TRBV11-2 and J usage is TRBJ2-7; D is perhaps TRBD1 (6 bases). Germline CDR1 is SGHAT and CDR2 is FQNNGV. The V and J ends lost 5 bases and 3 bases respectively, with 17 bases between them. The CDR3 covers 15 residues. The CDR3 nucleotides read TGTGCCAGCAGCCCAATCAGGGGAAAACGCTACGAGCAGTACTTC. Encoded protein: CASSPIRGKRYEQYF.

This chain links TRBV11-2 with TRBJ2-1; 12 bases are a match to TRBD2. CDR1 and CDR2 (germline): SGHAT, FQNNGV. Trimming took 0 bases from V and 7 from J; bases not matched to a gene: 10. The CDR3 is 18 residues long. CDR3 sequence (DNA): TGTGCCAGCAGCTTAGAACGACTAGCGGGAGCCTCGGGGAATGAGCAGTTCTTC. Translating gives CASSLERLAGASGNEQFF. Together with reference TRBV11-2 and TRBJ2-1, the CDR3 gives the full variable domain: EAGVAQSPRYKIIEKRQSVAFWCNPISGHATLYWYQQILGQGPKLLIQFQNNGVVDDSQLPKDRFSAERLKGVDSTLKIQPAKLEDSAVYLCASSLERLAGASGNEQFFGPGTRLTVL.

V usage is TRBV21-1 and J usage is TRBJ2-4; no check of the table's D call, TRBD1, against the DNA was made. TRBV21-1 is deemed a pseudogene. CDR3 length: 13 residues. The CDR3 is CASSGQAQNIQYF. CDR3 bases: TGTGCCAGCAGCGGCCAGGCCCAAAACATTCAGTACTTC.

This clone was picked up one time. This chain connects TRBV7-3 to TRBJ1-2; 12 nucleotides align to TRBD1. Trimming took 3 bases from V and 4 from J; bases not matched to a gene: 9. Germline V lookup: CDR1 SGHTA, CDR2 FQGTGA. The CDR3 extends over 17 amino acids. The CDR3, as DNA: TGTGCCAGCAGCTTGGTAGGGACAGGGGGCGCCGGCTATGGCTACACCTTC. Residues: CASSLVGTGGAGYGYTF.

The chain joins TRBV6-1 to TRBJ2-7; TRBD1 matches at 8 bases. This CDR3 comprises 15 residues. Germline V gene sequence: CDR1 MNHNS, CDR2 SASEGT. J gave up 2 bases and V 6 bases, and 9 bases lay outside the gene matches. This chain's CDR3 is CASSLTGGGTYEQYF. Here the CDR3 DNA reads TGTGCCAGCAGCCTAACAGGGGGAGGAACCTACGAGCAGTACTTC.

The chain is built from TRBV19 and TRBJ2-7, with a possible D match to TRBD1 (6 bases). Trimming shortened V by 3 bases and J by 5 bases, and 8 bases separated the two germline ends. This CDR3 has 12 amino acids. Looked up from germline, CDR1 is LNHDA and CDR2 is SQIVND (reference sequence). CDR3 DNA: TGTGCCAGTAGTATCGCAGGGGACGAGCAGTACTTC. Amino acids: CASSIAGDEQYF.

V and J are TRBV6-6 and TRBJ2-1, with TRBD1 matching over 10 bases. The CDR3 is 14 amino acids. After removal of 7 bases from V and 3 bases from J, the junction contained 3 bases not matched to a gene. The germline V gene has CDR1 MNHNY and CDR2 SVGAGI (reference sequence). CDR3 DNA sequence: TGTGCCAGCAATGACAGGGGGCTCTACAATGAGCAGTTCTTC. Its translation is CASNDRGLYNEQFF.